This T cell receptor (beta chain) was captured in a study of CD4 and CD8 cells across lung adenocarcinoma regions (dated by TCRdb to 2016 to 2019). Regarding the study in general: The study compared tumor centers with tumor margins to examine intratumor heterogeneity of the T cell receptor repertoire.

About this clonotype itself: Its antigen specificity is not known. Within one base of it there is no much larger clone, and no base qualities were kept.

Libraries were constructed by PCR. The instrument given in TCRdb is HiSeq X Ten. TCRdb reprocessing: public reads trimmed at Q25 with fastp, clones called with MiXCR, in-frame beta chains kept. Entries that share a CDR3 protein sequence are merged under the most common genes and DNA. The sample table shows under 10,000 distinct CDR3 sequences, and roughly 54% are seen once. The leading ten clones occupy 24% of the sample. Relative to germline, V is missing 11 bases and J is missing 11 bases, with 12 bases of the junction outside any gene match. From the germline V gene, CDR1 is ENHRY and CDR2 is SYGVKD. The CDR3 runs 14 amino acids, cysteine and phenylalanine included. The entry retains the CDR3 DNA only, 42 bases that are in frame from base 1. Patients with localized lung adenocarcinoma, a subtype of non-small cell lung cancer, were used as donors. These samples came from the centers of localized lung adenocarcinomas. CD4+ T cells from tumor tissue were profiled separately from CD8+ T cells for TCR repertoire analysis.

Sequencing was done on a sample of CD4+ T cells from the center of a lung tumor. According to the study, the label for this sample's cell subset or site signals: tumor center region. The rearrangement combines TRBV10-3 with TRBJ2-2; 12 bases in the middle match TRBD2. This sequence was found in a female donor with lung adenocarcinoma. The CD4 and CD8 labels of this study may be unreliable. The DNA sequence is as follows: TGTGCCGGTACTAGCGGGAGGCGCACCGATGAGCTGTTTTTT. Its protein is CAGTSGRRTDELFF.